What follows are 26 T cell receptor beta chains derived from one specimen sequenced in a study of beta chain features in type 1 diabetes. Points from the study as a whole: Among patients with Type 1 diabetes, TCRB CDR3s were moderately but significantly shorter in every one of the four CD4+ subsets.

For these TCRs, the target antigens are not known. What was sequenced were expressed TCRB transcripts, since all of the isolated RNA had been reverse transcribed. Sequencing used immunoSEQ multiplex PCR; TCRdb keeps in-frame clones, though not all of them. The sample has roughly 340,000 clones; less than 15% are singletons. The sequenced sample was naive CD4+ T cells from blood. The source is a woman between 18 and 30 years old with type 1 diabetes.

This clone turned up a few times. The chain couples TRBV7-9 to TRBJ2-2; 10 bases are a match to TRBD2. Germline V CDR1 and CDR2: SEHNR, FQNEAQ (reference sequence). CDR3 length: 14 amino acids. V dropped 2 bases and J dropped 6; count of bases not matched to a gene: 0. CDR3: CASSLSGRAGELFF. CDR3 DNA sequence: TGTGCCAGCAGCTTAAGCGGGAGGGCCGGGGAGCTGTTTTTT.

The gene calls are TRBV29-1 and TRBJ2-1, with a possible D match to TRBD1 (6 bases). CDR1 is SQVTM, CDR2 ANQGSEA, per germline. This CDR3 comprises 13 residues. V lost 2 bases, J lost 9 bases, and 14 bases lay in between. The CDR3 DNA follows: TGCAGCGTTGAATCAGCCAGGGGCGGTGAGCAGTTCTTC. Translated: CSVESARGGEQFF.

This clone was picked up a small number of times. J is TRBJ2-5 and V is TRBV5-4, with a weak D call TRBD2 (5 bases). Germline CDR1 and CDR2: SGHNT and YYREEE (reference sequence). The germline V and J ends were trimmed by 1 base and 2 bases, with 6 bases remaining between them. The CDR3 is 13 amino acids. CDR3 loop: CASSLTSQETQYF. CDR3 DNA: TGTGCCAGCAGCTTGACTAGTCAAGAGACCCAGTACTTC.

This clone was observed a few times. V usage is TRBV25-1 and J usage is TRBJ2-3, with TRBD2 identical over 7 bases. The germline gives CDR1 MGHDK, CDR2 SYGVNS. The V gene end was trimmed by 2 bases and the J gene end by 3 bases; junction bases not matched to a gene: 11. There are 17 residues in the CDR3. CDR3: CASSEHAAGAQTDTQYF. The CDR3 coding sequence is TGTGCCAGCAGTGAACACGCTGCGGGAGCTCAAACAGATACGCAGTATTTT.

The V call is TRBV11-2, the J call TRBJ2-5, with TRBD2 matching over 7 bases. The CDR3 contains 16 residues. Germline CDR1 and CDR2: SGHAT and FQNNGV. The J segment lost 2 bases and the V segment lost 4 bases, leaving 10 bases of the junction unmatched. The CDR3 loop is CASSSLSGFRQETQYF. Here the CDR3 DNA reads TGTGCCAGCAGCTCACTTAGCGGGTTTCGGCAAGAGACCCAGTACTTC.

V usage is TRBV27 and J usage is TRBJ1-2; 7 nucleotides match TRBD1. The CDR3 totals 14 residues. Trimming at V came to 4 bases and at J to 7 bases, leaving 9 bases not matched to a gene. Germline V gene data show CDR1 as MNHEY and CDR2 as SMNVEV (reference sequence). The CDR3 sequence: CASSSRGGRRGYTF. CDR3 nucleotide sequence: TGTGCCAGCAGTTCGAGAGGGGGCCGGCGTGGCTACACCTTC.

The genes are TRBV7-7 and TRBJ2-5; D is perhaps TRBD1 (6 bases). This CDR3 has 14 residues. With 4 bases removed from V and 0 bases from J, the gap between germline ends came to 9 bases. Per germline, CDR1 SSHAT and CDR2 FNYEAQ (reference sequence). Here the CDR3 DNA reads TGTGCCAGCAGCTCCGGGACACACCAAGAGACCCAGTACTTC. Its translation is CASSSGTHQETQYF.

There are a few counts of this clone. The chain carries TRBV30 and TRBJ1-2; 7 nucleotides align to TRBD1. J was trimmed by 7 bases and V by 4 bases; bases with no gene match: 12. Germline lookup yields CDR1 GTSNPN and CDR2 SVGIG (reference sequence). The CDR3 runs to 14 residues. Written as DNA, the CDR3 is TGTGCCTGGAAGGCCCCGACAGGGTTTCTTGGCTACACCTTC. Protein sequence: CAWKAPTGFLGYTF.

V usage is TRBV5-1 and J usage is TRBJ2-1; weak D call: TRBD2 (5 bases). The CDR3 length is 14 residues. The germline V and J ends were trimmed by 4 bases and 5 bases, with 13 bases remaining between them. The germline gives CDR1 SGHRS, CDR2 YFSETQ. The CDR3 nucleotides are TGCGCCAGCAGCCTCCCACTAGGAAACAATGAGCAGTTCTTC. Translation gives CASSLPLGNNEQFF.

This clone was observed a handful of times. V and J are TRBV30 and TRBJ1-1, with D unresolved. V lost 5 bases and J 4 bases, leaving 11 bases between the germline ends. Germline lookup yields CDR1 GTSNPN and CDR2 SVGIG (reference sequence). This CDR3 region has 12 residues. The CDR3 nucleotides read TGTGCCTGGCGACGACGAGGCACTGAAGCTTTCTTT. Translating gives CAWRRRGTEAFF. The full variable domain, completed using reference TRBV30 and TRBJ1-1, is SQTIHQWPATLVQPVGSPLSLECTVEGTSNPNLYWYRQAAGRGLQLLFYSVGIGQISSEVPQNLSASRPQDRQFILSSKKLLLSDSGFYLCAWRRRGTEAFFGQGTRLTVV.

The sample holds a few counts of this clone. The genes are TRBV5-4 and TRBJ2-2; 8 bases fit TRBD2. This CDR3 spans 19 amino acids. The germline V gene encodes CDR1 SGHNT and CDR2 YYREEE (reference sequence). After removal of 0 bases from V and 4 bases from J, the junction contained 14 bases not matched to a gene. In DNA form, the CDR3 reads TGTGCCAGCAGCTTGGGTCTCCAGCGGGGGAGGCGTGGCACCGGGGAGCTGTTTTTT. It translates to CASSLGLQRGRRGTGELFF.

The chain has TRBV11-2 and TRBJ2-2; the D gene is possibly TRBD1 (5 bases). The CDR3 is 15 residues long. V dropped 3 bases and J dropped 0 bases, with 8 bases sitting between them. CDR1 and CDR2 (germline): SGHAT, FQNNGV. The CDR3: CASSFRQPNTGELFF. CDR3 sequence (DNA): TGTGCCAGCAGCTTTCGACAGCCGAACACCGGGGAGCTGTTTTTT.

This clone has a handful of counts. CDR3 sequence (DNA): TGTGCCAGCAGCTCGGGGACAGGAGGGACCCAGTACTTC. Protein: CASSSGTGGTQYF. The V gene is TRBV7-9, the J gene TRBJ2-5; 8 bases agree with TRBD1. Germline V gives CDR1 SEHNR, CDR2 FQNEAQ (reference sequence). After removal of 4 bases from V and 7 bases from J, the junction contained 5 bases not matched to a gene. The CDR3 spans 13 residues.

V gene TRBV28 combines with J gene TRBJ1-5, with a tentative D call TRBD1 (5 bases). V was pared by 6 bases and J by 2 bases, with 14 bases between. The CDR3 is 15 amino acids. Germline CDR1 and CDR2: MDHEN and SYDVKM. The CDR3 bases are TGTGCCAGCAGCCCTTTACAGGATGGCAATCAGCCCCAGCATTTT. Its translation is CASSPLQDGNQPQHF. Complete variable domain (other parts from reference TRBV28 and TRBJ1-5): DVKVTQSSRYLVKRTGEKVFLECVQDMDHENMFWYRQDPGLGLRLIYFSYDVKMKEKGDIPEGYSVSREKKERFSLILESASTNQTSMYLCASSPLQDGNQPQHFGDGTRLSIL.

The J gene is TRBJ2-3, the V gene TRBV18, with D possibly matching TRBD1 (6 bases). V was pared by 3 bases and J by 2 bases, with 15 bases between. The CDR3 is made up of 16 amino acids. Germline CDR1 is KGHSH and CDR2 is LQKENI. CDR3 sequence: CASSPTTGHFTDTQYF. The CDR3 DNA sequence: TGTGCCAGCTCACCTACCACGGGACATTTCACAGATACGCAGTATTTT.

The chain employs TRBV27 and TRBJ2-5, with TRBD1 as a possible D gene (5 bases). V was clipped by 6 bases and J by 4 bases, with 12 bases between them. The CDR3 consists of 13 residues. Germline V CDR1 and CDR2: MNHEY, SMNVEV (reference sequence). The CDR3 DNA is TGTGCCAGCAGAAAGACAGTCGTAGAGACCCAGTACTTC. Translation: CASRKTVVETQYF.

This clone was picked up a small number of times. This sequence joins TRBV10-3 and TRBJ2-5, with D maybe TRBD2 (5 bases). The CDR3 covers 14 residues. Trimming removed 3 bases from V and 2 bases from J, with 10 bases in between. Germline V gene lookup returns CDR1 ENHRY and CDR2 SYGVKD. The CDR3 loop reads CAISDPQRQETQYF. The CDR3 bases are TGTGCCATCAGTGACCCCCAGCGGCAAGAGACCCAGTACTTC.

This rearrangement joins TRBV7-9 to TRBJ2-7, with a possible D match to TRBD1 (5 bases). Looked up from germline, CDR1 is SEHNR and CDR2 is FQNEAQ (reference sequence). The CDR3 is 14 residues long. The V end lost 5 bases, the J end lost 1 base, and 12 bases lay between the germline ends. The CDR3 protein is CASSPQEISYEQYV. The CDR3 DNA follows: TGTGCCAGCAGCCCACAGGAGATATCCTACGAGCAGTACGTC.

The chain employs TRBV4-2 and TRBJ2-1; 10 positions match TRBD2. In germline, CDR1 is LGHNA, CDR2 YNFKEQ. V shed 6 bases and J 8 bases; nucleotides not matched to a gene: 10. CDR3 size: 15 residues. The CDR3 loop reads CASSRAGGPLDEQFF. The CDR3 DNA sequence: TGTGCCAGCAGTCGAGCGGGAGGGCCTTTAGATGAGCAGTTCTTC.

This chain joins TRBV28 and TRBJ2-1, with 12 bases fitting TRBD1. This CDR3 has 13 residues. Germline lookup yields CDR1 MDHEN and CDR2 SYDVKM. Unmatched junction bases numbered 3, after V lost 8 bases and J lost 7 bases. This chain's CDR3 is CASWDRGLNEQFF. CDR3 nucleotide sequence: TGTGCCAGCTGGGACAGGGGGCTGAATGAGCAGTTCTTC.

The V and J genes are TRBV2 and TRBJ2-1; D might be TRBD2 (6 bases). This CDR3 contains 15 residues. Trimming shortened V by 10 bases and J by 6 bases, and 22 bases separated the two germline ends. Germline V gives CDR1 SNHLY, CDR2 FYNNEI. Here the CDR3 DNA reads TGTGCCAACCCCCCTCAGCGGGCTCGGACCAATGAGCAGTTCTTC. It codes for CANPPQRARTNEQFF. Complete variable domain (other parts from reference TRBV2 and TRBJ2-1): EPEVTQTPSHQVTQMGQEVILRCVPISNHLYFYWYRQILGQKVEFLVSFYNNEISEKSEIFDDQFSVERPDGSNFTLKIRSTKLEDSAMYFCANPPQRARTNEQFFGPGTRLTVL.

This clone has more than one count but fewer than ten. The V and J genes are TRBV28 and TRBJ2-7, with D maybe TRBD2 (6 bases). This CDR3 is built from 12 residues. Trimming stripped 4 bases from V and 4 bases from J, with 8 bases between. CDR1 and CDR2 from the germline V gene are MDHEN and SYDVKM. The CDR3 sequence: CASSSGGYEQYF. The CDR3 DNA reads as TGTGCCAGCAGTTCCGGGGGTTACGAGCAGTACTTC.

There are a few counts of this clone. The chain is built from TRBV11-2 and TRBJ2-1; D unresolved. Trimming took 4 bases from V and 5 from J, leaving 6 bases between them. The CDR3 extends over 12 amino acids. CDR1 SGHAT and CDR2 FQNNGV come from the germline V gene. This CDR3 is CASSSVNNEQFF. DNA of the CDR3: TGTGCCAGCAGCTCTGTAAACAATGAGCAGTTCTTC.

The rearrangement uses TRBV7-9 and TRBJ1-1; no clear D gene. V dropped 6 bases and J dropped 3 bases, with 14 bases sitting between them. CDR1 is SEHNR and CDR2 is FQNEAQ in the germline V gene (reference sequence). CDR3 length: 14 amino acids. The CDR3 region has the DNA TGTGCCAGCAGTTCATCAACCGCGGACACTGAAGCTTTCTTT. This encodes CASSSSTADTEAFF.

This sequence joins TRBV7-2 and TRBJ2-3, with D perhaps TRBD2 (6 bases). This CDR3 region has 14 residues. The V end was cut by 1 base, the J end by 7 bases, with 12 bases between. Germline V gene data show CDR1 as SGHTA and CDR2 as FQGNSA. The DNA of the CDR3 is TGTGCCAGCAGCTTAGAGCGGCGGGACCATACGCAGTATTTT. Its translation is CASSLERRDHTQYF.

The rearrangement joins TRBV30 to TRBJ1-2, with D perhaps matching TRBD1 (5 bases). The CDR3 extends over 14 amino acids. The V and J ends lost 0 bases and 1 base respectively, with 9 bases between them. The V gene's germline CDR1 is GTSNPN and CDR2 SVGIG (reference sequence). This CDR3 is CAWSVGGVNYGYTF. In DNA form, the CDR3 reads TGTGCCTGGAGTGTCGGGGGGGTTAACTATGGCTACACCTTC. Variable domain in full (rest from reference TRBV30 and TRBJ1-2): SQTIHQWPATLVQPVGSPLSLECTVEGTSNPNLYWYRQAAGRGLQLLFYSVGIGQISSEVPQNLSASRPQDRQFILSSKKLLLSDSGFYLCAWSVGGVNYGYTFGSGTRLTVV.